These 8 T cell receptor beta chains originate from one sample sequenced in a study of blood T cell repertoires in COVID-19. Measured with immunoSEQ multiplex PCR; TCRdb has only the in-frame clones, and not every one. The sample has about 60,000 clones; about 80% are singletons. Sequenced input: peripheral blood. The receptors derive from a man aged 60 to 69 with acute or convalescent COVID-19.

This clone was seen only once. The chain carries TRBV11-2 and TRBJ2-1, with D possibly being TRBD1 (6 bases). The CDR3 spans 17 residues. Germline assignment: CDR1 SGHAT and CDR2 FQNNGV. V lost 1 base and J lost 0, with 13 bases in between. This chain's CDR3 is CASSLAGTKSSYNEQFF. DNA for the CDR3: TGTGCCAGCAGCTTAGCGGGGACAAAAAGCTCCTACAATGAGCAGTTCTTC.

The gene calls are TRBV7-2 and TRBJ2-7; 8 bases are shared with TRBD2. Germline CDR1 and CDR2: SGHTA and FQGNSA. V shed 4 bases and J 6 bases; nucleotides not matched to a gene: 8. The CDR3 spans 14 residues. CDR3 amino acids: CASSSPGLGGEQYF. The DNA for the CDR3 is TGTGCCAGCAGCTCCCCGGGACTAGGGGGCGAGCAGTACTTC.

CDR3 DNA: TGCAGCGTTGGAGGCAGGGGAAACTACGAGCAGTACTTC. It codes for CSVGGRGNYEQYF. V and J are TRBV29-1 and TRBJ2-7, with D perhaps matching TRBD1 (6 bases). The germline V and J ends were trimmed by 4 bases and 3 bases, with 13 bases remaining between them. The CDR3 runs to 13 residues. The germline CDR1 and CDR2 sequences are SQVTM and ANQGSEA.

V gene TRBV30 combines with J gene TRBJ2-7, with a possible D match to TRBD1 (5 bases). V gave up 3 bases and J gave up 5 bases, with 11 bases separating them. Germline V lookup: CDR1 GTSNPN, CDR2 SVGIG (reference sequence). CDR3 size: 12 residues. CDR3 protein: CAWRQASNEQYF. The DNA for the CDR3 is TGTGCCTGGAGACAGGCTTCCAACGAGCAGTACTTC.

The J gene is TRBJ2-5, the V gene TRBV5-6; 7 bases fit TRBD2. The junction had 10 bases not matched to a gene; V was cut back by 4 bases and J by 1 base. This CDR3 region has 16 residues. CDR1 SGHDT and CDR2 YYEEEE come from the germline V gene. The CDR3 reads CASSPDPGGIQETQYF. CDR3 coding DNA: TGTGCCAGCAGCCCCGACCCCGGGGGGATCCAAGAGACCCAGTACTTC. Complete variable domain (other parts from reference TRBV5-6 and TRBJ2-5): DAGVTQSPTHLIKTRGQQVTLRCSPKSGHDTVSWYQQALGQGPQFIFQYYEEEERQRGNFPDRFSGHQFPNYSSELNVNALLLGDSALYLCASSPDPGGIQETQYFGPGTRLLVL.

This chain joins TRBV15 and TRBJ1-1; maybe TRBD1 (5 bases). Deletions cut 0 bases from V and 1 base from J, with 15 bases between. Germline assignment: CDR1 LNHNV and CDR2 YYDKDF (reference sequence). CDR3 length: 17 residues. The CDR3 sequence is CATSRDRMGPANTEAFF. CDR3 bases: TGTGCCACCAGCAGAGATCGAATGGGGCCAGCGAACACTGAAGCTTTCTTT.

This clone was seen once. The rearrangement joins TRBV12-2 to TRBJ1-2; the DNA was not compared with TRBD1, the D call given in the table. TRBV12-2 is a listed pseudogene. The CDR3 is made up of 14 amino acids. Here the CDR3 DNA reads TGTGCAAGTCGCTTAGGGACAGGGCACTATGGCTACACCTTC. Protein product: CASRLGTGHYGYTF.

The chain uses TRBV6-2 or TRBV6-3 and TRBJ1-5; no clear D. CDR1 and CDR2 (germline): MNHEY, SVGEGT. The CDR3 totals 15 residues. Trimming removed 3 bases from V and 5 bases from J, with 14 bases in between. The CDR3 nucleotides read TGTGCCAGCAGTTATTCCCAGGCTCTCTATCAGCCCCAGCATTTT. Translated: CASSYSQALYQPQHF.